Below, one T cell receptor (beta chain) is given with its context. What it recognizes is unknown. Germline lookup yields CDR1 LNHDA and CDR2 SQIVND (reference sequence). The ends were cut back, 4 bases at V and 0 bases at J, with 16 bases in the middle. The CDR3 spans 17 residues. This record comes from a study of T cell responses to AZD1222 COVID-19 vaccine. TCRdb's copy holds only in-frame clones and misses some; the assay was immunoSEQ multiplex PCR. The sample contains 110,000 to 150,000 clones, roughly 92% of which appear only once. Study results and limitations: CD4 TCRs covered the whole spike, strongest at regions 160-218 and 743-854.

Source: peripheral blood, taken on day 0 of AZD1222 vaccination. The genes are TRBV19 and TRBJ1-5, with D unclear. This receptor was obtained from an adult in good health. In nucleotides, the CDR3 is TGTGCCAGTAGTACAAGGTACACACAGTATAGCAATCAGCCCCAGCATTTT. It translates to CASSTRYTQYSNQPQHF.